This T cell receptor (beta chain) appears in the sequencing data of a study of identical twins. Per germline, CDR1 SQVTM and CDR2 ANQGSEA. The ends were cut back, 6 bases at V and 2 bases at J, with 8 bases in the middle. This CDR3 region has 12 residues. Worth noting for this clonotype: This clone may be a read error of a much larger clone one base away.

MiXCR, applied by TCRdb to the 5' RACE reads, yields one record per CDR3 protein. Altogether 1.5 million to 2 million distinct CDR3 sequences are present, roughly a third being singletons, with the ten largest covering about 0.25%. The receptor was isolated from a newborn girl in good health. The chain is built from TRBV29-1 and TRBJ2-1, with unresolved D. The sample comprised cord blood. Here the CDR3 reads CSVALPYNEQFF. CDR3 in DNA: TGCAGCGTGGCGCTCCCCTACAATGAGCAGTTCTTC.